These 25 T cell receptor beta chains share one sample of origin, sequenced in a study of response to subunit inactivated influenza vaccine. TCRdb re-called the RT-PCR reads through MiXCR, storing one row per CDR3 protein. The table shows roughly 780,000 distinct CDR3 sequences, with approximately 17% occurring only once. The sequenced sample was PBMCs from blood, obtained 4 to 6 days after vaccination. The receptors come from a man aged 45-65 years who received an inactivated influenza vaccine.

This clonotype was picked up a small number of times. The genes are TRBV12-3 or TRBV12-4 and TRBJ2-3; D unresolved. There are 15 residues in the CDR3. Trimming took off 7 bases at V and 4 bases at J, with 18 bases between the two ends. CDR3 sequence (DNA): TGTGCCAGCACCGCCCCCCTTTCCCTATCAGATACGCAGTATTTT. Translated: CASTAPLSLSDTQYF.

This clonotype was counted between two and nine times. The V gene is TRBV6-1, the J gene TRBJ2-4; the match to TRBD1 covers 9 bases. Losses at the gene ends were 8 bases for V and 7 bases for J; bases not matched to a gene: 9. Per germline, CDR1 MNHNS and CDR2 SASEGT. CDR3 length: 14 residues. DNA of the CDR3: TGTGCCAGCCACCCTTATGGGACAGGGAACATTCAGTACTTC. As protein: CASHPYGTGNIQYF.

This clonotype has only a few counts. V gene TRBV9 combines with J gene TRBJ1-6, with D unclear. The CDR3 covers 14 residues. Trimming stripped 2 bases from V and 3 bases from J, with 6 bases between. In germline, CDR1 is SGDLS, CDR2 YYNGEE. This CDR3 is CASSVRGYNSPLHF. The DNA of the CDR3 is TGTGCCAGCAGCGTTCGGGGCTATAATTCACCCCTCCACTTT.

This clonotype was seen only a few times. V usage is TRBV28 and J usage is TRBJ2-5; TRBD1 might be the D (6 bases). Trimming removed 6 bases at V and 4 bases at J, with 18 bases between. The CDR3 length is 15 residues. CDR1 MDHEN and CDR2 SYDVKM come from the germline V gene. The CDR3 protein is CASSLRGPTLETQYF. CDR3 coding DNA: TGTGCCAGCAGCCTCAGGGGCCCGACGTTAGAGACCCAGTACTTC.

The rearrangement joins TRBV11-2 to TRBJ2-1; D possibly matches TRBD1 or TRBD2 (5 bases each). Germline V gene lookup returns CDR1 SGHAT and CDR2 FQNNGV. Trimming pared 4 bases from V and 6 bases from J, leaving 13 bases between. CDR3 length: 14 residues. The CDR3 region is CASSWGRSINEQFF. CDR3 nucleotides: TGTGCCAGCAGCTGGGGACGGTCGATCAATGAGCAGTTCTTC. The full variable domain, rest sourced from reference TRBV11-2 and TRBJ2-1, is EAGVAQSPRYKIIEKRQSVAFWCNPISGHATLYWYQQILGQGPKLLIQFQNNGVVDDSQLPKDRFSAERLKGVDSTLKIQPAKLEDSAVYLCASSWGRSINEQFFGPGTRLTVL.

This clonotype occurred once. The chain uses TRBV12-3 or TRBV12-4 and TRBJ2-3; 7 nucleotides align to TRBD1. Trimming took 7 bases from V and 7 from J; bases not matched to a gene: 11. This CDR3 region has 14 residues. CDR3 coding DNA: TGTGCCAGCATCCCGACAGGGATATATCATACGCAGTATTTT. Translation: CASIPTGIYHTQYF.

This clonotype turned up a few times. The chain is built from TRBV5-1 and TRBJ1-6; 7 bases agree with TRBD1. The CDR3 runs 14 residues. Trimming took 0 bases from V and 10 from J; bases not matched to a gene: 4. Germline V gene lookup returns CDR1 SGHRS and CDR2 YFSETQ. The CDR3 is CASSLADRSSPLHF. The CDR3 nucleotides read TGCGCCAGCAGCTTGGCGGACAGGAGCTCACCCCTCCACTTT.

This clonotype was counted at least ten times. The rearrangement joins TRBV20-1 to TRBJ2-4, with unresolved D. The ends were cut back, 1 base at V and 8 bases at J, with 9 bases in the middle. Germline CDR1 DFQATT, CDR2 SNEGSKA (reference sequence). The CDR3 totals 12 residues. This chain's CDR3 is CSARAPMDIQYF. The CDR3 DNA is TGCAGTGCTAGAGCCCCTATGGACATTCAGTACTTC.

The genes are TRBV6-1 and TRBJ1-6; D unclear. Germline CDR1 is MNHNS and CDR2 is SASEGT. The CDR3 spans 15 residues. V was cut by 6 bases and J by 6 bases, with 15 bases left in between. The CDR3 nucleotides are TGTGCCAGCAGAACATCCCGGACGGTTAATTCACCCCTCCACTTT. This translates into CASRTSRTVNSPLHF.

In this sample, this clonotype turned up a few times. The chain uses TRBV29-1 and TRBJ1-4, with D possibly TRBD1 on 6 matching bases. The CDR3 is 16 amino acids. The ends were cut back, 0 bases at V and 11 bases at J, with 22 bases in the middle. CDR1 and CDR2 from the germline V gene are SQVTM and ANQGSEA. The CDR3, as DNA: TGCAGCGTTGAAGATCTTCAGGCAGGGGAGTTGGGGAAACTGTTTTTT. Translation: CSVEDLQAGELGKLFF. Combining the CDR3 with reference TRBV29-1 and TRBJ1-4 gives the whole variable domain SAVISQKPSRDICQRGTSLTIQCQVDSQVTMMFWYRQQPGQSLTLIATANQGSEATYESGFVIDKFPISRPNLTFSTLTVSNMSPEDSSIYLCSVEDLQAGELGKLFFGSGTQLSVL.

As DNA, the CDR3 is TGTGCCAGCGAATTCCAGGGTACAGATACGCAGTATTTT. It codes for CASEFQGTDTQYF. The chain employs TRBV28 and TRBJ2-3, with a possible D match to TRBD1 (5 bases). Germline lookup yields CDR1 MDHEN and CDR2 SYDVKM. The CDR3 sequence is 13 residues long. Deletions cut 8 bases from V and 3 bases from J, with 12 bases between.

The chain recombines TRBV7-3 with TRBJ2-3; a weak D match, TRBD2 (6 bases). The CDR3 loop spans 16 amino acids. Germline V gives CDR1 SGHTA, CDR2 FQGTGA. Deletions cut 6 bases from V and 1 base from J, with 17 bases between. The CDR3 nucleotides are TGTGCCAGCAGTCATGGGGCTAGCGCCCGCACAGATACGCAGTATTTT. Translating it yields CASSHGASARTDTQYF.

The V and J genes are TRBV25-1 and TRBJ1-6; weak D call: TRBD1 (6 bases). This CDR3 has 14 amino acids. From germline, CDR1 is MGHDK and CDR2 SYGVNS. V lost 6 bases and J 7 bases, leaving 13 bases between the germline ends. The CDR3 region has the DNA TGTGCCAGCAGGGGCCGGGACAACAATTCACCCCTCCACTTT. It specifies CASRGRDNNSPLHF. Looking up the rest from reference TRBV25-1 and TRBJ1-6 gives the full variable domain: EADIYQTPRYLVIGTGKKITLECSQTMGHDKMYWYQQDPGMELHLIHYSYGVNSTEKGDLSSESTVSRIRTEHFPLTLESARPSHTSQYLCASRGRDNNSPLHFGNGTRLTVT.

The V and J genes are TRBV18 and TRBJ2-7; 11 bases map to TRBD2. Trimming took 8 bases from V and 1 from J; bases not matched to a gene: 7. Germline CDR1 reads KGHSH; CDR2 reads LQKENI. The CDR3 has 15 amino acids. The CDR3 sequence is CASTIGTSGSYEQYF. The CDR3 nucleotides read TGTGCCAGCACTATCGGGACTAGCGGATCCTACGAGCAGTACTTC.

The gene calls are TRBV20-1 and TRBJ2-1; TRBD1 matches at 7 bases. The V gene's germline CDR1 is DFQATT and CDR2 SNEGSKA (reference sequence). The ends lost 1 base at V and 6 bases at J; junction bases unmatched: 6. The CDR3 runs 14 residues. The CDR3 DNA reads TGCAGTGCTAGAGGCCTAACAGGGGCCAATGAGCAGTTCTTC. Protein sequence: CSARGLTGANEQFF.

This clonotype was picked up a small number of times. The rearrangement uses TRBV5-1 and TRBJ2-1; 10 positions agree with TRBD2. V lost 4 bases to trimming and J lost 8 bases; unmatched junction nucleotides: 6. Per the germline V gene, CDR1 is SGHRS and CDR2 is YFSETQ. This CDR3 is 14 amino acids long. In nucleotides, the CDR3 is TGCGCCAGCAGCGGACATCTAGCGGGAGATGAGCAGTTCTTC. Encoded protein: CASSGHLAGDEQFF.

This clonotype was seen at least ten times. The CDR3 bases are TGCAGTGCTAGACGCGGCTCGGGCACAGATACGCAGTATTTT. Residues: CSARRGSGTDTQYF. The chain is built from TRBV20-1 and TRBJ2-3, with D uncertain. Per germline, CDR1 DFQATT and CDR2 SNEGSKA (reference sequence). The CDR3 length is 14 residues. V gave up 2 bases and J gave up 1 base, with 10 bases separating them.

This clonotype was observed a handful of times. V usage is TRBV5-1 and J usage is TRBJ2-7, with D maybe TRBD1 (5 bases). V lost 4 bases and J 0 bases, leaving 11 bases between the germline ends. Germline V gives CDR1 SGHRS, CDR2 YFSETQ. This CDR3 comprises 14 residues. The CDR3 loop reads CASSPTTASYEQYF. The CDR3 DNA reads TGCGCCAGCAGCCCCACGACAGCCTCCTACGAGCAGTACTTC.

This clonotype was recorded many times. This chain uses TRBV5-1 with TRBJ2-5; 8 bases map to TRBD2. Trimming cost V 4 bases and J 4 bases; bases outside gene matches: 12. The CDR3 runs 16 residues. Looked up from germline, CDR1 is SGHRS and CDR2 is YFSETQ. The chain's CDR3 is CASSSRKRGQGETQYF. Here the CDR3 DNA reads TGCGCCAGCAGCAGTCGGAAGCGGGGGCAGGGAGAGACCCAGTACTTC.

The chain joins TRBV9 to TRBJ2-3, with D possibly being TRBD1 (5 bases). The V and J ends lost 1 base and 10 bases respectively, with 13 bases between them. The CDR3 spans 13 residues. Per the germline V gene, CDR1 is SGDLS and CDR2 is YYNGEE. The CDR3 reads CASSVSEVGPQYF. CDR3 in DNA: TGTGCCAGCAGCGTATCGGAAGTGGGGCCGCAGTATTTT.

This clonotype was seen ten or more times. This chain connects TRBV5-1 to TRBJ2-2; D unresolved. This CDR3 comprises 14 residues. CDR1 is SGHRS and CDR2 is YFSETQ in the germline V gene. With 0 bases removed from V and 4 bases from J, the gap between germline ends came to 7 bases. The CDR3 loop is CASSLEAATGELFF. The CDR3 DNA follows: TGCGCCAGCAGCTTGGAGGCAGCCACCGGGGAGCTGTTTTTT.

This chain connects TRBV20-1 to TRBJ1-4; D ambiguous. This CDR3 contains 13 residues. From germline, CDR1 is DFQATT and CDR2 SNEGSKA (reference sequence). V dropped 0 bases and J dropped 8 bases, with 10 bases sitting between them. CDR3 loop: CSAREQSGEKLFF. Here the CDR3 DNA reads TGCAGTGCTAGAGAACAGTCGGGGGAAAAACTGTTTTTT.

This clonotype was counted ten times or more. The chain uses TRBV5-5 and TRBJ2-3; D not certain. Germline V gene sequence: CDR1 SGHKS, CDR2 YYEKEE (reference sequence). V lost 2 bases, J lost 1 base, and 11 bases lay in between. The CDR3 has 15 amino acids. CDR3 protein: CASSLGVGRTDTQYF. The CDR3 DNA follows: TGTGCCAGCAGCTTAGGCGTTGGCCGCACAGATACGCAGTATTTT.

The rearrangement joins TRBV12-3 or TRBV12-4 to TRBJ2-7; 7 positions agree with TRBD1. This CDR3 is 14 amino acids long. V gave up 6 bases and J gave up 5 bases; unmatched junction bases: 10. The CDR3 DNA reads as TGTGCCAGCAGGCACAGGGGTTCAGATGACGAGCAGTACTTC. Translated: CASRHRGSDDEQYF.

There are a few counts of this clonotype. V gene TRBV4-1 combines with J gene TRBJ2-2, with TRBD2 matching 12 bases. CDR1 and CDR2 (germline): MGHRA, YSYEKL. J gave up 6 bases and V 4 bases, and 3 bases lay outside the gene matches. CDR3 length: 15 amino acids. The CDR3 bases are TGCGCCAGCAGCCTACGGACTAGCGGGGCCGGGGAGCTGTTTTTT. Its translation is CASSLRTSGAGELFF.